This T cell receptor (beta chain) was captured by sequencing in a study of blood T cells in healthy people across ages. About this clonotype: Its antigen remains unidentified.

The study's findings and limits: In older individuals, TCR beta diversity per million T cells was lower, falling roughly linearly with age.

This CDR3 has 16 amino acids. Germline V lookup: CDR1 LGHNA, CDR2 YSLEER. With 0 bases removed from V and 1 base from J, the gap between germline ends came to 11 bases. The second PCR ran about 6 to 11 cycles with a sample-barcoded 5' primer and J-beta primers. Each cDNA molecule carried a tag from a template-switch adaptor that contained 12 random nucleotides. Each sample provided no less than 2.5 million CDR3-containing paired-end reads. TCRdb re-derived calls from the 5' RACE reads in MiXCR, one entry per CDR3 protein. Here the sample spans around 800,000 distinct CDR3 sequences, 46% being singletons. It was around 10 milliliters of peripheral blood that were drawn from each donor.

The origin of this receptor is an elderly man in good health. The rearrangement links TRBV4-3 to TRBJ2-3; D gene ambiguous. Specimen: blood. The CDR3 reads CASSQDWGLRTDTQYF. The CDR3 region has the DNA TGCGCCAGCAGCCAAGATTGGGGATTACGCACAGATACGCAGTATTTT.